The rows below give T cell receptor beta chains drawn from one sample of a study of shared clonotypes between healthy human individuals. The repertoire was sequenced with immunoSEQ multiplex PCR; TCRdb's copy has only in-frame clones and lacks some. The sample includes more than 450,000 clones, approximately 79% of them seen just once. The sequenced sample was PBMCs. The receptors shown here come from a woman aged 40 to 50 in good health. Some clones in this sample may be carry-over from other donors' samples. Each CDR3 is given with its conserved first and last residue. A D gene is named only where the DNA matches it firmly. Some rows have no size entry. The others give once, few or many, or a class for an expanded clone.

v_call	clone_size	j_call	d_call	cdr3_nt	cdr3_aa
TRBV19	.	TRBJ1-5	.	TGTGCCAGTAGTTCGGGGTCAAGGAGCAATCAGCCCCAGCATTTT	CASSSGSRSNQPQHF
TRBV7-3	.	TRBJ2-1	TRBD2	TGTGCCAGCAGCTCTAGCGGGAGGTCTCGCTCCTACAATGAGCAGTTCTTC	CASSSSGRSRSYNEQFF
TRBV15	.	TRBJ2-3	TRBD2	TGTGCCACCAGCATGGGGACTAGCGACCTCACAGATACGCAGTATTTT	CATSMGTSDLTDTQYF
TRBV28	.	TRBJ2-7	TRBD2	TGTGCCAGCAGTTTACTAGCGGGAGGAGGCGAGCAGTACTTC	CASSLLAGGGEQYF
TRBV5-4	.	TRBJ2-5	TRBD2	TGTGCCAGCAGCCGTAGCGGGAGGCAAGAGACCCAGTACTTC	CASSRSGRQETQYF
TRBV18	few	TRBJ2-7	TRBD1	TGTGCCAGCTCAACGACAGGGTTATTCTACGAGCAGTACTTC	CASSTTGLFYEQYF
TRBV28	.	TRBJ2-7	TRBD1	TGTGCCAGCAGTTTATGGTGGGCAGGGGGTTCCTACGAGCAGTACTTC	CASSLWWAGGSYEQYF
TRBV6-1	.	TRBJ1-5	TRBD1	TGTGCCAGCAGTTGGGACAGGGAGGGCAATCAGCCCCAGCATTTT	CASSWDREGNQPQHF
TRBV10-3	.	TRBJ2-2	TRBD2	TGTGCCATCAGTGAGTCGGGGCTAGCGGGAGGCCCAAACACCGGGGAGCTGTTTTTT	CAISESGLAGGPNTGELFF
TRBV7-9	.	TRBJ2-1	TRBD1	TGTGCCAGCAGCCCCCGCATCCAGGGGGTGGGGAATGAGCAGTTCTTC	CASSPRIQGVGNEQFF
TRBV5-3	.	TRBJ2-3	.	TGTGCCAGAAGCTTGAGGTGGTGGGGAGATACGCAGTATTTT	CARSLRWWGDTQYF